These 6 T cell receptor beta chains originate from one sample sequenced in a study of T cells in narcolepsy. Clones were read by immunoSEQ multiplex PCR, and TCRdb kept only the in-frame ones, dropping some. This sample has around 30,000 clones, with around 84% found just once. Sequences were obtained from memory (CD45RA-) CD4+ T cells from blood. Receptors originate from a human donor in good health.

The chain uses TRBV6-6 and TRBJ1-2; a possible D gene is TRBD1 (6 bases). Deletions cut 5 bases from V and 8 bases from J, with 12 bases between. The CDR3 has 12 amino acids. CDR1 MNHNY and CDR2 SVGAGI come from the germline V gene (reference sequence). CDR3 DNA sequence: TGTGCCAGCAGTAACAGGGAAGACGGCTACACCTTC. Translating it yields CASSNREDGYTF.

This rearrangement joins TRBV5-1 to TRBJ2-6; TRBD1 might be the D (6 bases). With 3 bases removed from V and 0 bases from J, the gap between germline ends came to 19 bases. Germline CDR1 and CDR2: SGHRS and YFSETQ. This CDR3 spans 19 amino acids. The CDR3 DNA reads as TGCGCCAGCAGCTGGGATAAACAGGGTAGGGCCTCTGGGGCCAACGTCCTGACTTTC. Protein product: CASSWDKQGRASGANVLTF.

CDR3 residues: CASSFRQSRQFF. CDR3 sequence (DNA): TGTGCCAGCAGCTTCCGGCAGAGTCGGCAGTTCTTC. The chain is built from TRBV7-6 and TRBJ2-1, with D uncertain. Trimming took off 3 bases at V and 12 bases at J, with 12 bases between the two ends. This CDR3 is 12 amino acids long. Germline CDR1 and CDR2: SGHVS and FNYEAQ.

This rearrangement joins TRBV18 to TRBJ1-2; D is ambiguous. Germline V lookup: CDR1 KGHSH, CDR2 LQKENI. V gave up 3 bases and J gave up 0 bases, with 11 bases separating them. CDR3 size: 15 residues. The CDR3 loop reads CASSPEITANYGYTF. CDR3 in DNA: TGTGCCAGCTCACCCGAAATAACAGCTAACTATGGCTACACCTTC.

The chain employs TRBV6-5 and TRBJ1-1; weak D call: TRBD1 (6 bases). The CDR3 is 13 amino acids. CDR1 is MNHEY, CDR2 SVGAGI, per germline. V was clipped by 7 bases and J by 5 bases, with 14 bases between them. This CDR3 reads CASMLKGGTEAFF. Written as DNA, the CDR3 is TGTGCCAGCATGCTCAAGGGGGGGACTGAAGCTTTCTTT.

V usage is TRBV5-4 and J usage is TRBJ2-6, with D uncertain. The V and J ends lost 1 base and 4 bases respectively, with 12 bases between them. CDR3 size: 16 residues. Per germline, CDR1 SGHNT and CDR2 YYREEE (reference sequence). The CDR3 DNA is TGTGCCAGCAGCTTGATCGGAGTCCCGGGGGCCAACGTCCTGACTTTC. It codes for CASSLIGVPGANVLTF.